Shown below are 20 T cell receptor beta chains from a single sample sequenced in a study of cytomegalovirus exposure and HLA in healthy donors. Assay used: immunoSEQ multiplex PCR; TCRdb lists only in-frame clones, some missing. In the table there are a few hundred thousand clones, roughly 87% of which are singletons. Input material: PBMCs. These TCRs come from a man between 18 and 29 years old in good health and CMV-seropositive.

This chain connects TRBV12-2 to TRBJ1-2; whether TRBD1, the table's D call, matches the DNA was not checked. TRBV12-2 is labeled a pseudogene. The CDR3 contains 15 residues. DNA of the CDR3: TGTGCAAGTCGCTTAGAGGAGGGGGCAAACTATGGCTACACCTTC. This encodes CASRLEEGANYGYTF.

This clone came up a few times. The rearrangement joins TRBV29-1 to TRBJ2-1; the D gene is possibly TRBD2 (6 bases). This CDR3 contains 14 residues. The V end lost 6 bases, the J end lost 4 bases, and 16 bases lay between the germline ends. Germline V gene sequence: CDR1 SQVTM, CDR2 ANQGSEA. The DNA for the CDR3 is TGCAGCGTGACCCGGCGGGACCGATACAATGAGCAGTTCTTC. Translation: CSVTRRDRYNEQFF.

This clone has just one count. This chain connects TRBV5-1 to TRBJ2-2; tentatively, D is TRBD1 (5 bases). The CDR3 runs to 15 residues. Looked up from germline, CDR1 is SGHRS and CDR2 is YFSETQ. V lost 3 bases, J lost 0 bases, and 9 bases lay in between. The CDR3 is CASSSRAPNTGELFF. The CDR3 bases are TGCGCCAGCAGCTCCAGGGCCCCGAACACCGGGGAGCTGTTTTTT.

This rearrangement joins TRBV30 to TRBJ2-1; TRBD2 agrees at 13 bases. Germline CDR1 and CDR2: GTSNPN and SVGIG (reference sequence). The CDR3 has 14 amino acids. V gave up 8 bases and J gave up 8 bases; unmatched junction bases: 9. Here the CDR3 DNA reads TGTGCCCCTCGGACTAGCGGGAGATACCATGAGCAGTTCTTC. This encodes CAPRTSGRYHEQFF.

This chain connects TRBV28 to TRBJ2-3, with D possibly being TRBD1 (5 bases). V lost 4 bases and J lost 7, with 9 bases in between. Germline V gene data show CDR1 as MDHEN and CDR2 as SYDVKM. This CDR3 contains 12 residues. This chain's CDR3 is CASSSGFNTQYF. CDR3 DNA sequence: TGTGCCAGCAGTTCAGGGTTTAATACGCAGTATTTT. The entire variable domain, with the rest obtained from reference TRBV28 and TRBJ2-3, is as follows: DVKVTQSSRYLVKRTGEKVFLECVQDMDHENMFWYRQDPGLGLRLIYFSYDVKMKEKGDIPEGYSVSREKKERFSLILESASTNQTSMYLCASSSGFNTQYFGPGTRLTVL.

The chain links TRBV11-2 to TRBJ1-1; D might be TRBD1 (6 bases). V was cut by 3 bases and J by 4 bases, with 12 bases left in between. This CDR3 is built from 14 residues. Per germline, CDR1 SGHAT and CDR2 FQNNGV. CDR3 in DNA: TGTGCCAGCAGCTTGACGGCAGGGGCCACTGAAGCTTTCTTT. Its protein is CASSLTAGATEAFF.

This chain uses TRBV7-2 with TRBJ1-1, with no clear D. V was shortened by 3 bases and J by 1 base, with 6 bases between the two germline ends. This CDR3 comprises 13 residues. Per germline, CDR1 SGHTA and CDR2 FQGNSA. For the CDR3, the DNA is TGTGCCAGCAGCTTTGCCGAGAACACTGAAGCTTTCTTT. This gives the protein CASSFAENTEAFF. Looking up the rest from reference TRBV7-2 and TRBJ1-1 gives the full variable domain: GAGVSQSPSNKVTEKGKDVELRCDPISGHTALYWYRQSLGQGLEFLIYFQGNSAPDKSGLPSDRFSAERTGGSVSTLTIQRTQQEDSAVYLCASSFAENTEAFFGQGTRLTVV.

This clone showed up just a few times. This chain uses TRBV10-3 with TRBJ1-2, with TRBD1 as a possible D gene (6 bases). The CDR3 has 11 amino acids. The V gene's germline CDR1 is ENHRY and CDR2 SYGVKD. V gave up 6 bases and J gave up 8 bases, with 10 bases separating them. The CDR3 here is CAISHTGGYTF. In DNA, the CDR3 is TGTGCCATCAGCCATACAGGGGGCTACACCTTC.

In nucleotides, the CDR3 is TGTGCCAGCAGCCCAAAAAGGCTAGCGGCTTACAATGAGCAGTTCTTC. This translates into CASSPKRLAAYNEQFF. This chain links TRBV11-2 with TRBJ2-1; 7 positions agree with TRBD2. The CDR3 is made up of 16 amino acids. Trimming took 5 bases from V and 4 from J; bases not matched to a gene: 11. In germline, CDR1 is SGHAT, CDR2 FQNNGV.

The CDR3 DNA reads TGTGCCAGCAGTTACGCGGAACCCTACAATGAGCAGTTCTTC. Its translation: CASSYAEPYNEQFF. The chain is built from TRBV6-5 and TRBJ2-1, with D hard to call. Trimming pared 2 bases from V and 2 bases from J, leaving 7 bases between. The CDR3 is 14 residues long. The V gene's germline CDR1 is MNHEY and CDR2 SVGAGI.

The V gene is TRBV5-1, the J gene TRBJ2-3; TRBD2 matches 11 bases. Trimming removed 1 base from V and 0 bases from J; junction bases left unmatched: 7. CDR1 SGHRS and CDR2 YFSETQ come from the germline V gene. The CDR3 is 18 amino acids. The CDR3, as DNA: TGCGCCAGCAGCTTGAAAGGGACTAGCGGATCTAGCACAGATACGCAGTATTTT. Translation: CASSLKGTSGSSTDTQYF.

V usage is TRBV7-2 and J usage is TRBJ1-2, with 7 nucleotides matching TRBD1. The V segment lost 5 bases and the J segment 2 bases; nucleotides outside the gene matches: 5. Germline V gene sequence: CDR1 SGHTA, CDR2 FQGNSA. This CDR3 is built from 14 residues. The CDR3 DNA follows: TGTGCCAGCAGCCCGCAGGGACAGAACTATGGCTACACCTTC. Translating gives CASSPQGQNYGYTF.

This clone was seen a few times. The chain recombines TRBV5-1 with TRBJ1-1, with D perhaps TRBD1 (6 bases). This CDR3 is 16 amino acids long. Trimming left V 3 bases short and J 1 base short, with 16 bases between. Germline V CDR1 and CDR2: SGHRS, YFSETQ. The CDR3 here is CASSSDPGTQNTEAFF. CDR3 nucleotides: TGCGCCAGCAGCTCTGATCCCGGGACACAGAACACTGAAGCTTTCTTT.

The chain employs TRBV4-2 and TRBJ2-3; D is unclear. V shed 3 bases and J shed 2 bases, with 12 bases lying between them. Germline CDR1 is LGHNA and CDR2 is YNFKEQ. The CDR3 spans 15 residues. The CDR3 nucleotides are TGTGCCAGCAGCCAGGATGTCCTCTACACAGATACGCAGTATTTT. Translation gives CASSQDVLYTDTQYF.

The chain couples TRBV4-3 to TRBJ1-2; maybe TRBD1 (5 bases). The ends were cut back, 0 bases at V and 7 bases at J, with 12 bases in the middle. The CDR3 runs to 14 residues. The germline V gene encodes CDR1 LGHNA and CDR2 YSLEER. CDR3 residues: CASSQDQGSGGYTF. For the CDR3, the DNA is TGCGCCAGCAGCCAAGACCAGGGAAGCGGTGGCTACACCTTC.

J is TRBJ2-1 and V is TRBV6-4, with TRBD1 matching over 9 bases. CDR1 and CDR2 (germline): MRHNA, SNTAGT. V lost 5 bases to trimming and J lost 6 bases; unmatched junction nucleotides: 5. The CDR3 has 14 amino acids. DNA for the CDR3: TGTGCCAGCAGTATAGGGACAGGGACCAATGAGCAGTTCTTC. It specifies CASSIGTGTNEQFF.

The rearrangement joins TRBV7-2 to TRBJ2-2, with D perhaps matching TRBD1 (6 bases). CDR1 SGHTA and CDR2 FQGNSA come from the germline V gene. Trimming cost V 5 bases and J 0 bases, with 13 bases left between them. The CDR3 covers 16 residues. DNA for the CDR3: TGTGCCAGCAGCGTCAGGGGCCCCCCGAACACCGGGGAGCTGTTTTTT. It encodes CASSVRGPPNTGELFF.

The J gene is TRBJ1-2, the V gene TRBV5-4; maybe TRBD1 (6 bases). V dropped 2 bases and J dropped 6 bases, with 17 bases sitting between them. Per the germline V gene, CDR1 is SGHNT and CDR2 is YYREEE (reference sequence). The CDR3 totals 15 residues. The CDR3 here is CASSFARGREHGYTF. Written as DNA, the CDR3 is TGTGCCAGCAGCTTCGCTCGGGGGCGCGAACATGGCTACACCTTC.

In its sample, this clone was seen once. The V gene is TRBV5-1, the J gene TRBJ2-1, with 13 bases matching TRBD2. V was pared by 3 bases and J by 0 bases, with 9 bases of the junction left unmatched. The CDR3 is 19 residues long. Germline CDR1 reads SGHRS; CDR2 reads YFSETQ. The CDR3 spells CASSSAGTSGNPSYNEQFF. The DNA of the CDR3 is TGCGCCAGCAGCTCTGCCGGGACTAGCGGGAATCCCTCCTACAATGAGCAGTTCTTC.

CDR3 region: CASTGTGLREQYF. CDR3 bases: TGCGCCAGCACCGGGACAGGGCTGCGCGAGCAGTACTTC. V and J are TRBV5-1 and TRBJ2-7; 9 positions agree with TRBD1. V shed 6 bases, J shed 6 bases, and the junction held 7 bases outside the gene matches. CDR3 length: 13 amino acids. The germline V gene encodes CDR1 SGHRS and CDR2 YFSETQ.